These 29 T cell receptor beta chains were sequenced from one sample in a study of patients and donors after allogeneic stem cell transplantation. From the RT-PCR reads, TCRdb called clonotypes with MiXCR, one entry per CDR3 protein. The sample holds approximately 430,000 distinct CDR3 sequences, approximately 16% seen once. The specimen was blood, either unsorted or a sorted T cell fraction (not recorded which). All receptors derive from a human donor who was either an allogeneic HSCT recipient or a stem cell or donor lymphocyte infusion donor (not recorded which). It is not recorded whose cells these are; they may come from a transplant donor.

The gene calls are TRBV7-2 and TRBJ2-7; 10 bases are shared with TRBD1. Germline-derived CDR1 and CDR2 are SGHTA and FQGNSA. Trimming at V came to 3 bases and at J to 7 bases, leaving 6 bases not matched to a gene. The CDR3 contains 14 residues. In nucleotides, the CDR3 is TGTGCCAGCAGCTTCGACAGGGGGCGCGATGAGCAGTACTTC. Protein sequence: CASSFDRGRDEQYF. Full variable domain (remainder filled in from reference TRBV7-2 and TRBJ2-7): GAGVSQSPSNKVTEKGKDVELRCDPISGHTALYWYRQSLGQGLEFLIYFQGNSAPDKSGLPSDRFSAERTGGSVSTLTIQRTQQEDSAVYLCASSFDRGRDEQYFGPGTRLTVT.

The chain carries TRBV7-9 and TRBJ2-3; 12 positions match TRBD2. Germline-derived CDR1 and CDR2 are SEHNR and FQNEAQ (reference sequence). Germline trimming cut 4 bases from V and 2 bases from J; bases unmatched to any gene: 7. The CDR3 loop spans 17 amino acids. CDR3 in amino acids: CASSSRLAGVVTDTQYF. For the CDR3, the DNA is TGTGCCAGCAGCTCAAGACTAGCGGGAGTGGTCACAGATACGCAGTATTTT.

This clonotype was detected many times. The chain carries TRBV7-6 and TRBJ2-7; D not certain. V shed 4 bases and J shed 0 bases, with 7 bases lying between them. The germline gives CDR1 SGHVS, CDR2 FNYEAQ. This CDR3 is 13 amino acids long. The CDR3 sequence: CASSSTSSYEQYF. The CDR3, as DNA: TGTGCCAGCAGCTCTACCTCCTCCTACGAGCAGTACTTC.

This clonotype showed up just a few times. The genes are TRBV12-3 or TRBV12-4 and TRBJ1-2, with 8 bases matching TRBD1. The CDR3 runs to 14 residues. V trimming: 7 bases; J trimming: 2 bases; junction bases outside the gene matches: 6. The CDR3 DNA is TGTGCCAGCATCCCCAGGGGGCGCAACTATGGCTACACCTTC. It translates to CASIPRGRNYGYTF.

The chain couples TRBV6-2 or TRBV6-3 to TRBJ1-2, with unresolved D. The germline V gene encodes CDR1 MNHEY and CDR2 SVGEGT. V was trimmed by 4 bases and J by 9 bases, leaving 12 bases between them. The CDR3 has 12 amino acids. In DNA form, the CDR3 reads TGTGCCAGCAGTTCCCCCGGGCTTCGCTACACCTTC. Encoded protein: CASSSPGLRYTF.

The CDR3 reads CASSWGWGGTNYGYTF. The CDR3, as DNA: TGTGCCAGCAGTTGGGGCTGGGGGGGAACAAACTATGGCTACACCTTC. The rearrangement joins TRBV12-3 or TRBV12-4 to TRBJ1-2; D possibly corresponds to TRBD1 (5 bases). V lost 4 bases, J lost 2 bases, and 17 bases lay in between. This CDR3 has 16 amino acids.

This clonotype came up once. Because it lacks the conserved phenylalanine or tryptophan at the end, this CDR3 is likely a read error. The chain has TRBV27 and TRBJ2-1; 12 bases are a match to TRBD2. J gave up 6 bases and V 7 bases, and 4 bases lay outside the gene matches. Germline values: CDR1 MNHEY, CDR2 SMNVEV (reference sequence). CDR3 size: 14 residues. CDR3 region: CASTLAGGLNEQFS. The CDR3 nucleotides are TGTGCCAGCACACTAGCGGGGGGCCTCAATGAGCAGTTCTCC.

CDR3 in amino acids: CASSVRPIGSTEAFF. CDR3 sequence (DNA): TGTGCCAGCAGCGTAAGGCCGATTGGGAGCACTGAAGCTTTCTTT. The chain links TRBV9 to TRBJ1-1; D unresolved. The CDR3 contains 15 residues. With 1 base removed from V and 4 bases from J, the gap between germline ends came to 14 bases. Per the germline V gene, CDR1 is SGDLS and CDR2 is YYNGEE. Full variable domain (missing parts from reference TRBV9 and TRBJ1-1): DSGVTQTPKHLITATGQRVTLRCSPRSGDLSVYWYQQSLDQGLQFLIQYYNGEERAKGNILERFSAQQFPDLHSELNLSSLELGDSALYFCASSVRPIGSTEAFFGQGTRLTVV.

In its sample, this clonotype was seen once. The genes are TRBV9 and TRBJ2-2; D uncertain. V was clipped by 4 bases and J by 1 base, with 8 bases between them. The CDR3 covers 14 residues. Germline CDR1 SGDLS, CDR2 YYNGEE. The CDR3 sequence is CASSTSENTGELFF. The CDR3 DNA sequence: TGTGCCAGCAGCACTTCCGAGAACACCGGGGAGCTGTTTTTT.

This clonotype was recorded a few times. The chain couples TRBV25-1 to TRBJ2-1, with D maybe TRBD1 (5 bases). This CDR3 has 13 residues. In germline, CDR1 is MGHDK, CDR2 SYGVNS. With 8 bases removed from V and 3 bases from J, the gap between germline ends came to 11 bases. This CDR3 is CASGPGIYNEQFF. The CDR3 DNA reads as TGTGCCAGCGGTCCAGGGATCTACAATGAGCAGTTCTTC.

This clonotype appeared a few times. The chain carries TRBV4-1 and TRBJ2-7, with 8 bases that match TRBD1. Germline V gene sequence: CDR1 MGHRA, CDR2 YSYEKL. Trimming took 3 bases from V and 7 from J; bases not matched to a gene: 8. This CDR3 has 14 residues. CDR3 in amino acids: CASSQDRALREQYF. Here the CDR3 DNA reads TGCGCCAGCAGCCAGGACAGGGCGTTGAGGGAGCAGTACTTC.

The J gene is TRBJ2-6, the V gene TRBV25-1; 9 nucleotides agree with TRBD1. The trim removed 6 bases at V and 0 bases at J, leaving 6 bases unmatched. There are 17 residues in the CDR3. CDR1 is MGHDK and CDR2 is SYGVNS in the germline V gene. The CDR3 is CASSGTGISSGANVLTF. DNA for the CDR3: TGTGCCAGCAGCGGGACAGGGATTAGCTCTGGGGCCAACGTCCTGACTTTC.

J is TRBJ2-2 and V is TRBV19; D perhaps matches TRBD1 (5 bases). V was shortened by 2 bases and J by 3 bases, with 22 bases between the two germline ends. The CDR3 covers 19 residues. CDR1 is LNHDA, CDR2 SQIVND, per germline (reference sequence). CDR3 amino acids: CASSILRGGKGQDTGELFF. The CDR3 DNA follows: TGTGCCAGTAGTATATTAAGGGGTGGCAAGGGCCAGGACACCGGGGAGCTGTTTTTT.

The sample holds a few counts of this clonotype. The chain combines TRBV4-1 with TRBJ2-5; D perhaps matches TRBD1 (5 bases). CDR1 and CDR2 from the germline V gene are MGHRA and YSYEKL. V lost 0 bases and J lost 5, with 13 bases in between. The CDR3 runs 15 residues. CDR3 DNA sequence: TGCGCCAGCAGCCAAGATAGTGGCAAGGGGGAGACCCAGTACTTC. Encoded protein: CASSQDSGKGETQYF.

This clonotype was seen a handful of times. This chain connects TRBV27 to TRBJ2-7; D gene uncertain. The CDR3 consists of 16 residues. The germline V gene encodes CDR1 MNHEY and CDR2 SMNVEV (reference sequence). Trimming left V 5 bases short and J 3 bases short, with 20 bases between. The DNA for the CDR3 is TGTGCCAGCAGTCCAAATCGGCGAGGACGCAGCTACGAGCAGTACTTC. It codes for CASSPNRRGRSYEQYF.

The chain links TRBV7-2 to TRBJ2-1, with 7 bases aligning to TRBD2. From germline, CDR1 is SGHTA and CDR2 FQGNSA. The CDR3 is made up of 15 amino acids. V lost 1 base and J lost 1; bases outside the gene matches: 1. The CDR3 sequence is CASSLGLASYNEQFF. The DNA for the CDR3 is TGTGCCAGCAGCTTAGGACTAGCTTCCTACAATGAGCAGTTCTTC.

This clonotype was detected ten times or more. This chain links TRBV12-3 or TRBV12-4 with TRBJ1-5, with 7 bases identical to TRBD1. V was clipped by 6 bases and J by 0 bases; unmatched bases: 5. This CDR3 contains 15 residues. As DNA, the CDR3 is TGTGCCAGCAGACCCGGACAGGTTAGCAATCAGCCCCAGCATTTT. Translated, it gives CASRPGQVSNQPQHF.

The V gene is TRBV5-5, the J gene TRBJ2-3, with unresolved D. Looked up from germline, CDR1 is SGHKS and CDR2 is YYEKEE (reference sequence). V lost 0 bases and J 0 bases, leaving 11 bases between the germline ends. The CDR3 runs 16 residues. CDR3: CASSLVYRISTDTQYF. Here the CDR3 DNA reads TGTGCCAGCAGCTTGGTGTATCGGATTAGCACAGATACGCAGTATTTT. Full variable domain (remainder filled in from reference TRBV5-5 and TRBJ2-3): DAGVTQSPTHLIKTRGQQVTLRCSPISGHKSVSWYQQVLGQGPQFIFQYYEKEERGRGNFPDRFSARQFPNYSSELNVNALLLGDSALYLCASSLVYRISTDTQYFGPGTRLTVL.

This clonotype showed up just a few times. The chain recombines TRBV20-1 with TRBJ2-5, with TRBD2 as a possible D gene (6 bases). This CDR3 region has 10 residues. The germline V and J ends were trimmed by 7 bases and 7 bases, with 10 bases remaining between them. Germline-derived CDR1 and CDR2 are DFQATT and SNEGSKA (reference sequence). The DNA of the CDR3 is TGCAGTGTGGGGGGATGGACCCAGTACTTC. Translating gives CSVGGWTQYF.

The rearrangement links TRBV5-1 to TRBJ1-1; TRBD1 agrees at 8 bases. CDR1 is SGHRS, CDR2 YFSETQ, per germline. The V gene end was trimmed by 0 bases and the J gene end by 5 bases; junction bases not matched to a gene: 12. The CDR3 length is 17 residues. CDR3 DNA: TGCGCCAGCAGCTTGGTTGCAGGGGGCGCTCCACGAACTGAAGCTTTCTTT. It encodes CASSLVAGGAPRTEAFF.

The table lists this clonotype with a few counts. The chain carries TRBV10-3 and TRBJ2-7; D remains ambiguous. Germline values: CDR1 ENHRY, CDR2 SYGVKD. This CDR3 has 14 residues. V lost 4 bases to trimming and J lost 1 base, with 11 bases between them. CDR3 region: CAISGRSGSYEQYF. The CDR3, as DNA: TGTGCCATCAGTGGACGGTCAGGATCCTACGAGCAGTACTTC.

In its sample, this clonotype was seen a few times. The chain carries TRBV4-3 and TRBJ1-3; no reliable D call. Germline V gene lookup returns CDR1 LGHNA and CDR2 YSLEER. This CDR3 is 15 amino acids long. The germline V and J ends were trimmed by 0 bases and 2 bases, with 8 bases remaining between them. DNA for the CDR3: TGCGCCAGCAGCCAAGAGGGGAGTGCTGGAAACACCATATATTTT. Translated: CASSQEGSAGNTIYF.

The genes are TRBV7-8 and TRBJ1-1; 7 nucleotides line up with TRBD1. The V and J ends lost 5 bases and 10 bases, in that order; junction bases with no gene match: 10. CDR1 SGHVS and CDR2 FQNEAQ come from the germline V gene. The CDR3 extends over 13 amino acids. The CDR3 DNA reads as TGTGCCAGCAGCAATCCGGGACAGCGGGCAGCTTTCTTT. Translated, it gives CASSNPGQRAAFF.

Only a few counts were recorded for this clonotype. This sequence joins TRBV27 and TRBJ2-1, with a tentative D call TRBD1 (7 bases). V dropped 2 bases and J dropped 14 bases, with 19 bases sitting between them. Germline assignment: CDR1 MNHEY and CDR2 SMNVEV (reference sequence). The CDR3 spans 14 residues. CDR3 nucleotides: TGTGCCAGCAGTTTAGACCGGAGGGGGCCTTGGGAGTTCTTC. It codes for CASSLDRRGPWEFF.

This clonotype was seen a handful of times. J is TRBJ1-5 and V is TRBV20-1, with D possibly matching TRBD1 (5 bases). V lost 6 bases, J lost 1 base, and 16 bases lay in between. Germline V CDR1 and CDR2: DFQATT, SNEGSKA (reference sequence). CDR3 size: 15 residues. The CDR3 DNA is TGCAGTGCGACACGCGTCCAGGGAAGCAATCAGCCCCAGCATTTT. This codes for CSATRVQGSNQPQHF.

The V gene is TRBV27, the J gene TRBJ2-1, with TRBD2 matching 16 bases. CDR1 and CDR2 from the germline V gene are MNHEY and SMNVEV (reference sequence). After removal of 0 bases from V and 4 bases from J, the junction contained 3 bases not matched to a gene. The CDR3 runs 18 residues. The CDR3: CASSLSGLAGGGYNEQFF. The CDR3 nucleotides read TGTGCCAGCAGTTTATCGGGACTAGCGGGAGGGGGGTACAATGAGCAGTTCTTC.

V usage is TRBV7-2 and J usage is TRBJ1-6; no definite D call. Germline V CDR1 and CDR2: SGHTA, FQGNSA. The CDR3 extends over 13 amino acids. V lost 5 bases and J lost 9, with 11 bases in between. The CDR3 spells CASSREKGSPLHF. CDR3 in DNA: TGTGCCAGCAGCCGAGAGAAGGGTTCACCCCTCCACTTT.

This clonotype appeared a few times. The V gene is TRBV11-1, the J gene TRBJ2-1, with D maybe TRBD2 (6 bases). Per germline, CDR1 SGHAT and CDR2 FQDESV (reference sequence). The CDR3 consists of 18 residues. Trimming removed 1 base at V and 0 bases at J, with 16 bases between. The CDR3 protein is CASSLVPLAFSSYNEQFF. The CDR3 bases are TGTGCCAGCAGCTTAGTTCCACTAGCCTTTAGCTCCTACAATGAGCAGTTCTTC.

This chain links TRBV5-1 with TRBJ1-1; no clear D gene. Trimming shortened V by 6 bases and J by 0 bases, and 12 bases separated the two germline ends. The V gene's germline CDR1 is SGHRS and CDR2 YFSETQ. CDR3 length: 14 amino acids. The CDR3 DNA is TGCGCCAGCACGATGGACCCCATGAACACTGAAGCTTTCTTT. This sequence encodes CASTMDPMNTEAFF.